This T cell receptor beta chain emerged from a study of blood T cell repertoires in COVID-19. Study background: Samples of COVID-19 (acute and convalescent) were obtained from the United States, Italy and Spain. The analysed material was cDNA or gDNA that came from T cells, B-cell-depleted T cells, or PBMCs.

Per the original methods: It was from reference gene primer amplification that nucleated cell counts were estimated. This table comes from immunoSEQ multiplex PCR, and its TCRdb copy is limited to in-frame clones, with some not included. That table supplies the V and J calls and clone size; D and trimming were determined from the DNA. The sample shows about 400,000 clones, around 86% of them seen only once. The germline V gene has CDR1 SGHAT and CDR2 FQNNGV. The CDR3 spans 16 residues. V gave up 1 base and J gave up 1 base, with 12 bases separating them. The receptor comes from a woman aged 25 to 45 with active or convalescent COVID-19. V gene TRBV11-2 combines with J gene TRBJ2-3; D is perhaps TRBD1 (6 bases). Material: peripheral blood. The CDR3, as DNA: TGTGCCAGCAGCTTAGGTGGGGGCCGGGGCACAGATACGCAGTATTTT. Amino acid sequence: CASSLGGGRGTDTQYF.